This entry concerns a single T cell receptor beta chain. As processed by the authors: From reference gene primer amplification, estimates of nucleated cell counts were derived. Clones were read by immunoSEQ multiplex PCR, and TCRdb kept only the in-frame ones, dropping some. V, J and clone size were drawn from that table, and D and trimming were deduced from the DNA. The sample has approximately 66,000 clones; about 90% are singletons. The sample comes from a study of blood T cell repertoires in COVID-19. Study in general: Samples came from the United States, Italy and Spain, spanning acute and convalescent COVID-19. T cells, B-cell-depleted T cells, or PBMCs provided the cDNA or gDNA that served as material.

Germline loops: CDR1 SGDLS, CDR2 YYNGEE. V was pared by 4 bases and J by 0 bases, with 4 bases of the junction left unmatched. The CDR3 covers 16 residues. This clonotype originated in a man in his sixties with acute or convalescent COVID-19. V and J are TRBV9 and TRBJ2-2; the match to TRBD1 covers 9 bases. Sequenced: peripheral blood. The DNA of the CDR3 is TGTGCCAGCAGCCCGACAGGGGGATCGAACACCGGGGAGCTGTTTTTT. It specifies CASSPTGGSNTGELFF. Full variable domain (outside the CDR3, taken from reference TRBV9 and TRBJ2-2): DSGVTQTPKHLITATGQRVTLRCSPRSGDLSVYWYQQSLDQGLQFLIQYYNGEERAKGNILERFSAQQFPDLHSELNLSSLELGDSALYFCASSPTGGSNTGELFFGEGSRLTVL.